Listed here are 13 T cell receptor beta chains from one sample, sequenced in a study of persistence of HIV-infected CD4 T cells. This was the immunoSEQ version 4 assay in survey mode. Repertoires were generated with immunoSEQ multiplex PCR, while TCRdb's copy carries only in-frame clones and drops some. The sample records 43,000 or so clones, 89% being singletons. These receptors have no identified antigens. Nonspecific anti-CD3/anti-CD28 bead stimulation represents the broad CD4+ T cell repertoire. CD4+ T cells upregulating both CD40 ligand and CD69 were sorted as responding cells. This material consisted of CD4+ T cells sorted from PBMCs after approximately 19-hour stimulation, taken from a patient who received antiretroviral therapy. Receptor source: an adult man with HIV who was CMV-seropositive.

The V and J genes are TRBV10-1 and TRBJ2-7, with no clear D. This CDR3 has 13 residues. The V and J ends lost 2 bases and 2 bases respectively, with 7 bases between them. Germline V gene data show CDR1 as WNHNN and CDR2 as SYGVQD (reference sequence). This chain's CDR3 is CASSEGQAYEQYF. The CDR3 nucleotides are TGCGCCAGCAGTGAGGGGCAAGCCTACGAGCAGTACTTC.

The V and J genes are TRBV15 and TRBJ2-7; D is perhaps TRBD2 (5 bases). Trimming removed 5 bases at V and 2 bases at J, with 16 bases between. The length of the CDR3 is 15 residues. The V gene's germline CDR1 is LNHNV and CDR2 YYDKDF (reference sequence). DNA for the CDR3: TGTGCCACCAGCCCCGGCGGGTCGGTTGCCTACGAGCAGTACTTC. It translates to CATSPGGSVAYEQYF. The whole variable domain, filled in from reference TRBV15 and TRBJ2-7, reads DAMVIQNPRYQVTQFGKPVTLSCSQTLNHNVMYWYQQKSSQAPKLLFHYYDKDFNNEADTPDNFQSRRPNTSFCFLDIRSPGLGDTAMYLCATSPGGSVAYEQYFGPGTRLTVT.

V is TRBV5-1 and J is TRBJ1-1; 7 positions agree with TRBD1. V was pared by 4 bases and J by 2 bases, with 5 bases of the junction left unmatched. The CDR3 contains 14 residues. Germline CDR1 and CDR2: SGHRS and YFSETQ. CDR3 sequence (DNA): TGCGCCAGCAGCCCCGGGACAGCCAACACTGAAGCTTTCTTT. Its protein is CASSPGTANTEAFF.

The V and J genes are TRBV5-4 and TRBJ2-7; the match to TRBD2 covers 9 bases. V shed 1 base, J shed 7 bases, and the junction held 15 bases outside the gene matches. Germline V gives CDR1 SGHNT, CDR2 YYREEE (reference sequence). This CDR3 is 17 amino acids long. The CDR3 region has the DNA TGTGCCAGCAGCTTGAGAGTAGGATCTAGCGGGGCGGAGGAGCAGTACTTC. Translating it yields CASSLRVGSSGAEEQYF.

This chain uses TRBV5-4 with TRBJ2-1, with 8 nucleotides matching TRBD2. This CDR3 is 15 amino acids long. Trimming at V came to 0 bases and at J to 6 bases, leaving 5 bases not matched to a gene. The germline CDR1 and CDR2 sequences are SGHNT and YYREEE (reference sequence). The CDR3 sequence: CASSLAGGLGNEQFF. The DNA of the CDR3 is TGTGCCAGCAGCTTGGCGGGGGGGCTGGGCAATGAGCAGTTCTTC.

This sequence joins TRBV29-1 and TRBJ1-2; 7 bases match TRBD1. V was pared by 5 bases and J by 12 bases, with 3 bases of the junction left unmatched. CDR1 is SQVTM and CDR2 is ANQGSEA in the germline V gene. CDR3 length: 9 residues. CDR3 sequence (DNA): TGCAGCGTTACAGGGGAGAACACCTTC. It codes for CSVTGENTF. Together with reference TRBV29-1 and TRBJ1-2, the CDR3 gives the full variable domain: SAVISQKPSRDICQRGTSLTIQCQVDSQVTMMFWYRQQPGQSLTLIATANQGSEATYESGFVIDKFPISRPNLTFSTLTVSNMSPEDSSIYLCSVTGENTFGSGTRLTVV.

The chain uses TRBV6-1 and TRBJ1-5, with 7 bases lining up with TRBD1. Germline lookup yields CDR1 MNHNS and CDR2 SASEGT. With V trimmed by 4 bases and J by 3 bases, 9 bases remained unmatched. The CDR3 is 16 amino acids. The CDR3 DNA is TGTGCCAGCAGTGTAGGGGCAGGGGGTTTCAATCAGCCCCAGCATTTT. The encoded protein is CASSVGAGGFNQPQHF.

This chain uses TRBV12-5 with TRBJ1-1; D unresolved. CDR1 is LGHNT, CDR2 FRNRAP, per germline. The CDR3 runs 13 residues. V gave up 1 base and J gave up 11 bases, with 14 bases separating them. The CDR3 nucleotides read TGTGCTAGTGGTTTGGGCGCGGCAGGCCGGGCTTTCTTT. This gives the protein CASGLGAAGRAFF.

This clone was recorded once. V is TRBV18 and J is TRBJ2-3; D unresolved. V lost 0 bases and J 4 bases, leaving 11 bases between the germline ends. The CDR3 is made up of 15 amino acids. Germline V gene data show CDR1 as KGHSH and CDR2 as LQKENI. CDR3 DNA sequence: TGTGCCAGCTCACCACCGAAGGGTATTGCAGATACGCAGTATTTT. It yields the protein CASSPPKGIADTQYF.

The chain carries TRBV7-8 and TRBJ1-6; TRBD1 matches 7 bases. V dropped 1 base and J dropped 7; count of bases not matched to a gene: 1. Germline V gene lookup returns CDR1 SGHVS and CDR2 FQNEAQ. This CDR3 has 14 residues. The CDR3 nucleotides are TGTGCCAGCAGCTTAGGGGACAGCAATTCACCCCTCCACTTT. It specifies CASSLGDSNSPLHF. The entire variable domain, with the rest obtained from reference TRBV7-8 and TRBJ1-6, is as follows: GAGVSQSPRYKVAKRGQDVALRCDPISGHVSLFWYQQALGQGPEFLTYFQNEAQLDKSGLPSDRFFAERPEGSVSTLKIQRTQQEDSAVYLCASSLGDSNSPLHFGNGTRLTVT.

V is TRBV24-1 and J is TRBJ1-2; D is perhaps TRBD1 (6 bases). CDR3 size: 13 residues. In germline, CDR1 is KGHDR, CDR2 SFDVKD. The germline V and J ends were trimmed by 6 bases and 8 bases, with 15 bases remaining between them. This chain's CDR3 is CATSMGGLEGYTF. As DNA, the CDR3 is TGTGCCACCAGTATGGGGGGCCTAGAAGGCTACACCTTC.

V and J are TRBV10-2 and TRBJ1-1; TRBD1 matches at 9 bases. Per germline, CDR1 WSHSY and CDR2 SAAADI. The V segment lost 7 bases and the J segment 5 bases; nucleotides outside the gene matches: 8. This CDR3 comprises 14 residues. The CDR3 nucleotides read TGCGCCAGCACTATACAGGGGGCAGGGACTGAAGCTTTCTTT. It translates to CASTIQGAGTEAFF.

V gene TRBV20-1 combines with J gene TRBJ2-7; the D gene is possibly TRBD1 (5 bases). Trimming stripped 1 base from V and 7 bases from J, with 8 bases between. This CDR3 region has 11 residues. Looked up from germline, CDR1 is DFQATT and CDR2 is SNEGSKA (reference sequence). DNA of the CDR3: TGCAGTGCTAGAGTGAAGGGGGAGCAGTACTTC. Translated, it gives CSARVKGEQYF.